This T cell receptor (beta chain) was identified during a study of T cell responses to AZD1222 COVID-19 vaccine. Study-level results: Regions 160-218 and 743-854 held dominance among vaccine-associated CD4 TCRs, which spanned spike. Targeting of unmutated variant regions was reportedly seen in nearly half of spike-specific TCRs.

Between the trimmed V and J ends, which lost 3 bases and 10 bases, there was a span of 12 bases. The CDR3 has 12 amino acids. Profiling relied on immunoSEQ multiplex PCR, and the TCRdb table lists in-frame clones only, not all of them. The data contain about 160,000 clones, roughly 90% of them singletons. On this clone: Its antigen is not identified.

The sequencing here drew on peripheral blood, taken 28 days after the second AZD1222 dose. This sequence joins TRBV12-3 or TRBV12-4 and TRBJ1-1; D remains unclear. This TCR derives from an adult who received the AZD1222 COVID-19 vaccine. The DNA for the CDR3 is TGTGCCAGCAGTTTGACACCTCTGAGAGCTTTCTTT. Encoded protein: CASSLTPLRAFF.